This paragraph reports one TCR beta chain. The antigen this receptor binds is unknown. Base qualities are not recorded, but no much larger clone differs from it by a single base. CDR1 SGHRS and CDR2 YFSETQ were looked up in the germline V gene. Measured from the cysteine to the phenylalanine, the CDR3 is 14 residues long. Only the CDR3 DNA stays, 42 bases, in frame from base 1. Trimming takes 2 bases off V and 5 bases off J; junction bases not matched to a gene: 1. One collaborating source in Seattle enrolled patients during active infection and followed them longitudinally through the course of disease. Whole blood was collected in K2EDTA tubes by collaborating institutions according to the institutions' own protocols. Collaborator samples were shipped for TCRbeta analysis as frozen whole blood, isolated PBMCs, or DNA extracted from either sample type. These data are taken from a study of blood T cell repertoires in COVID-19 (dated by TCRdb to 2020 to 2021). For the study in its entirety: Collaborator samples came from the United States, Italy and Spain and covered acute and convalescent phases of COVID-19. Deeply sampled blood TCRbeta repertoires from subjects exposed to, actively infected with, or recovered from COVID-19 were included in the dataset. Nearly every sample came with metadata listing a de-identified subject ID, COVID-19 status, age in years and sex. The prospective study material was composed of cDNA or gDNA derived from T cells, B-cell-depleted T cells, or PBMCs. Samples were obtained from the ongoing ImmuneRACE study (first 160 participants) and from over 1,000 subjects provided by 6 global collaborators. The repertoires were made available in a free public database intended to serve as a resource for research on the immune response to SARS-CoV-2. Where available, HLA class I and class II types were taken from metadata supplied by the sample provider and were not determined by assay-based typing. Study-wide conclusions, independent of this receptor: Clinical and demographic metadata were provided uncurated, with the amount varying by source and participant.

TCRbeta CDR3 regions were amplified from genomic DNA using the immunoSEQ Assay, a bias-controlled multiplex PCR. From the authors' description of their analysis: Within the assay, amplification of reference gene primers was used to estimate how many nucleated cells each sample contained. Sequence reads were collapsed and filtered to measure the absolute abundance of every unique TCRbeta CDR3 rearrangement. Productive Simpson clonality was computed per sample as the square root of Simpson's diversity index over productive rearrangements. Held by TCRdb, this immuneACCESS table contains in-frame sequences only and omits some clones. Under half of the omission traces to an unresolved V gene where checked; the cause of the rest is unknown. For V, J and clone size, that table is used; D and trimming come from the DNA. The sample records a few hundred thousand clones, 75% to 95% of which are singletons. Of the sample, approximately 7.5% is held by the ten largest clones.

This chain joins TRBV5-1 to TRBJ2-7; the junction holds 13 bases that match TRBD2. The source is a woman aged 30 to 39 with COVID-19, enrolled during active disease. The sequenced sample consisted of peripheral blood. The CDR3 corresponds to CASSFGTSGNEQYF. The DNA sequence is TGCGCCAGCAGCTTCGGGACTAGCGGGAACGAGCAGTACTTC.